Listed below are T cell receptor beta chains from one sample, sequenced in a study of spatial heterogeneity in lung cancer. TCRdb reanalysed the 5' RACE reads using MiXCR and keeps one entry per CDR3 protein. The sample contains about 95,000 distinct CDR3 sequences, roughly 10% of which appear only once. This sample comprised PBMCs, obtained at surgery. These TCRs come from a male donor with early-stage non-small cell lung cancer. Both conserved end residues are part of each CDR3. A D gene is named only where the DNA matches it firmly. Where a row states a size, it is once, few, many or the class of an expanded clone; other rows omit it.

size	D	V	J	DNA	CDR3
few	NA	TRBV5-1	TRBJ2-2	TGCGCCAGCAGCCCCAGGGGGGACACCGGGGAGCTGTTTTTT	CASSPRGDTGELFF
NA	TRBD2	TRBV20-1	TRBJ2-3	TGCAGTGCTAGAGATCCTAGCGGCCAAGCAAGAGATACGCAGTATTTT	CSARDPSGQARDTQYF
NA	NA	TRBV5-1	TRBJ1-1	TGCGCCAGCAGCTTGGAATCGCAGGGGACCACTGAAGCTTTCTTT	CASSLESQGTTEAFF
NA	TRBD1	TRBV2	TRBJ1-2	TGTGCCAGCAGTGCCGGGACAGGAGTCTATGGCTACACCTTC	CASSAGTGVYGYTF
NA	TRBD1	TRBV29-1	TRBJ1-2	TGCAGCGTGGAAGACAGGGATCATGGCTACACCTTC	CSVEDRDHGYTF
many	TRBD2	TRBV6-5	TRBJ2-7	TGTGCCAGCAGTTACCTCGGCGGGAGCTACGAGCAGTACTTC	CASSYLGGSYEQYF
NA	NA	TRBV20-1	TRBJ2-7	TGCAGTGCTACCCATGGGATGAATTTCTACGAGCAGTACTTC	CSATHGMNFYEQYF
few	NA	TRBV20-1	TRBJ2-2	TGCAGTGCTAGAGATAATAGCGGATACACCGGGGAGCTGTTTTTT	CSARDNSGYTGELFF
NA	NA	TRBV7-2	TRBJ2-5	TGTGCCAGCAGCTTAGTCGCCTCCCAAGAGACCCAGTACTTC	CASSLVASQETQYF
NA	TRBD2	TRBV11-1	TRBJ2-1	TGTGCCAGCAGGGCGGGACTAGGGGGTAATGAGCAGTTCTTC	CASRAGLGGNEQFF
many	NA	TRBV10-1	TRBJ2-1	TGCGCCAGCAGTGAGTTAGTTGACAATGAGCAGTTCTTC	CASSELVDNEQFF
few	TRBD1	TRBV29-1	TRBJ2-7	TGCAGCGTTGCGTTAAGAGGGACAGGGGCGACCGAGCAGTACTTC	CSVALRGTGATEQYF
few	NA	TRBV6-2/TRBV6-3	TRBJ2-2	TGTGCCAGCAGGGACGACGGCACCGGGGAGCTGTTTTTT	CASRDDGTGELFF
NA	NA	TRBV6-1	TRBJ2-7	TGTGCCAGCAGTGAAGATAGATCACAGTACTCCTACGAGCAGTACTTC	CASSEDRSQYSYEQYF
few	NA	TRBV29-1	TRBJ2-1	TGCAGCGTTGCTCAGGGGCCTGCTTACAATGAGCAGTTCTTC	CSVAQGPAYNEQFF
once	NA	TRBV10-3	TRBJ2-3	TGTGCCATCAGAGAGGGTGGTCCAGATACGCAGTATTTT	CAIREGGPDTQYF
many	NA	TRBV12-3/TRBV12-4	TRBJ1-5	TGTGCCAGCAGTTTATGGCAGGGTCGGAATCAGCCCCAGCATTTT	CASSLWQGRNQPQHF
few	NA	TRBV11-2	TRBJ1-2	TGTGCCAGCAGCCGGACAGATATGGGAAAGATATATGGCTACACCTTC	CASSRTDMGKIYGYTF
NA	NA	TRBV20-1	TRBJ1-5	TGCAGTGCTAGCCGTGGGAATCAGCCCCAGCATTTT	CSASRGNQPQHF
many	NA	TRBV29-1	TRBJ2-3	TGCAGCGTTGAGGATATCTCAGATACGCAGTATTTT	CSVEDISDTQYF
many	NA	TRBV6-1	TRBJ1-1	TGTGCCAGCCTCCAGGGTCGGAACACTGAAGCTTTCTTT	CASLQGRNTEAFF
many	TRBD1	TRBV15	TRBJ2-5	TGTGCCACCAGCAGAGTTCGGACAGGGGGAGAGACCCAGTACTTC	CATSRVRTGGETQYF
many	TRBD2	TRBV24-1	TRBJ2-1	TGTGCCACCAGTGATTTTAGCTCCGGGAGGAATGAGCAGTTCTTC	CATSDFSSGRNEQFF
few	TRBD1	TRBV7-9	TRBJ1-6	TGTGCCAGCAGCTCGGACAGGGGGGGTCATAATTCACCCCTCCACTTT	CASSSDRGGHNSPLHF
few	NA	TRBV7-2	TRBJ2-5	TGTGCCAGCAGCCCTGCCTATGAGACCCAGTACTTC	CASSPAYETQYF
NA	TRBD1	TRBV7-9	TRBJ2-7	TGTGCCAGCAGCCGCGACAGGGGCGAGCAGTACTTC	CASSRDRGEQYF
many	NA	TRBV25-1	TRBJ2-1	TGTGCCAGCAGTTCAGGGGTGAATGATGAGCAGTTCTTC	CASSSGVNDEQFF
NA	NA	TRBV7-8	TRBJ2-5	TGTGCCAGCAGCTTAGCTCTCGGGGGACCCCAAGAGACCCAGTACTTC	CASSLALGGPQETQYF
NA	NA	TRBV24-1	TRBJ2-1	TGTGCCACCAAGGGGTGGAATGAGCAGTTCTTC	CATKGWNEQFF
many	TRBD2	TRBV7-2	TRBJ2-3	TGTGCCAGCAGCTTAATCGGGGGGAGAGGCACAGATACGCAGTATTTT	CASSLIGGRGTDTQYF
few	TRBD1	TRBV5-1	TRBJ2-7	TGCGCCAGCAGCAAGGTCGGTCCGGGACAGGGAGGCGAGCAGTACTTC	CASSKVGPGQGGEQYF
few	NA	TRBV28	TRBJ1-4	TGTGCCAGCAGTTTAAGGGGGGTAGACGAAAAACTGTTTTTT	CASSLRGVDEKLFF
many	TRBD1	TRBV28	TRBJ1-1	TGTGCCAGCAGTTCAGACAGGGGTGCTTTCTTT	CASSSDRGAFF
many	TRBD2	TRBV20-1	TRBJ2-1	TGCAGTGCTAGTTCCCTAGCGGGAAATGAGCAGTTCTTC	CSASSLAGNEQFF
NA	NA	TRBV10-3	TRBJ1-5	TGTGCCATCAGTCGGGACGGTATGAATCAGCCCCAGCATTTT	CAISRDGMNQPQHF
many	TRBD2	TRBV29-1	TRBJ2-5	TGCAGCGTTGAGGCTTGGACTAGCGGGAGAGGCGAGGAGACCCAGTACTTC	CSVEAWTSGRGEETQYF
many	NA	TRBV4-3	TRBJ1-2	TGCGCCAGCAGCCAAGAAGCAGGGGAGGGAGGCTACACCTTC	CASSQEAGEGGYTF
NA	NA	TRBV5-1	TRBJ2-3	TGCGCCAGCAGCTTGAGCCCCCTAGATACGCAGTATTTT	CASSLSPLDTQYF
few	TRBD2	TRBV9	TRBJ2-7	TGTGCCAGCAGCTCCTTCCCGGGACTAGCGATCTACGAGCAGTACTTC	CASSSFPGLAIYEQYF
few	TRBD2	TRBV10-3	TRBJ2-1	TGTGCCATCAGTCCAACTAGCGGGGATGAGCAGTTCTTC	CAISPTSGDEQFF
many	NA	TRBV5-1	TRBJ2-1	TGCGCCAGCAGCTTAGGCGAGCATAGACAGTTCTTC	CASSLGEHRQFF
many	TRBD1	TRBV6-2/TRBV6-3	TRBJ2-3	TGTGCCAGCAGTTCCCGGACAGGGGGCACAGATACGCAGTATTTT	CASSSRTGGTDTQYF
few	NA	TRBV7-2	TRBJ1-2	TGTGCCAGCAGCTTAAGAAACAGCCAACTCTACTATGGCTACACCTTC	CASSLRNSQLYYGYTF
NA	TRBD2	TRBV7-2	TRBJ2-7	TGTGCCAGCAGCTCCCCCGGGACTAGCGGGAGAGGCGCTGCCTACGAGCAGTACTTC	CASSSPGTSGRGAAYEQYF
few	NA	TRBV20-1	TRBJ2-2	TGCAGTGCTTATGGGGGCCCCGGGGAGCTGTTTTTT	CSAYGGPGELFF
many	NA	TRBV5-6	TRBJ1-5	TGTGCCAGCAGCTTAGGGGGACTAGAGGAGCCCCAGCATTTT	CASSLGGLEEPQHF
many	NA	TRBV28	TRBJ1-1	TGTGCCAGCGGACAGATCCCGGGGGCTGAAGCTTTCTTT	CASGQIPGAEAFF
few	NA	TRBV3-1	TRBJ2-2	TGTGCCAGCAGAATACCCGGGTCTGCCGGGGAGCTGTTTTTT	CASRIPGSAGELFF
few	NA	TRBV2	TRBJ1-1	TGTGCCAGCATGGGAGACAGGTACGATTTCAACACTGAAGCTTTCTTT	CASMGDRYDFNTEAFF
NA	NA	TRBV5-1	TRBJ2-3	TGCGCCAGCAGCTTGCAGGGTACCACAGATACGCAGTATTTT	CASSLQGTTDTQYF
once	TRBD1	TRBV18	TRBJ2-3	TGTGCCAGCTCACCGGGACAGGGGCACACAGATACGCAGTATTTT	CASSPGQGHTDTQYF
NA	NA	TRBV9	TRBJ2-7	TGTGCCAGCAGCGTAGAACAGGACTACGAGCAGTACTTC	CASSVEQDYEQYF
NA	NA	TRBV3-1	TRBJ2-7	TGTGCCAGCAGCCAAGTGATGAGCTCCTACGAGCAGTACTTC	CASSQVMSSYEQYF
few	TRBD1	TRBV7-3	TRBJ2-7	TGTGCCAGCAGCTCCAAGACGCAGGGGGCGAGGGAGCAGTACTTC	CASSSKTQGAREQYF
many	NA	TRBV12-5	TRBJ1-1	TGTGCTAGTGGTTTGGGCGGGGTCGGGTACACTGAAGCTTTCTTT	CASGLGGVGYTEAFF
few	TRBD2	TRBV9	TRBJ2-3	TGTGCCAGCAGTTTTAGCGGGAGGCCCACAGATACGCAGTATTTT	CASSFSGRPTDTQYF
NA	NA	TRBV2	TRBJ2-3	TGTGCCAGCAACAGACAGACCGGCACAGATACGCAGTATTTT	CASNRQTGTDTQYF